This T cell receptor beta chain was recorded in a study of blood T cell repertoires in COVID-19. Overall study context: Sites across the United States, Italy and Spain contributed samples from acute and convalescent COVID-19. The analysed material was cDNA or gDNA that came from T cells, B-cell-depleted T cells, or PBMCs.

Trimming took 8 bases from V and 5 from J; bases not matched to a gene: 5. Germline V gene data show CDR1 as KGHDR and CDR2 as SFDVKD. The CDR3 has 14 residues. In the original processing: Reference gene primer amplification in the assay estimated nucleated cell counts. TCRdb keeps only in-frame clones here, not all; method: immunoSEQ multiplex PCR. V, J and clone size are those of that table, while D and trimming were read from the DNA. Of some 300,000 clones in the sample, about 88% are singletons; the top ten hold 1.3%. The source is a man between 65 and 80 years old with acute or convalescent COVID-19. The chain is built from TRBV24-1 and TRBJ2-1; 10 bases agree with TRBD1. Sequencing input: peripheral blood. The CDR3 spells CATTTGQGNNEQFF. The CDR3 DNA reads TGTGCCACCACAACGGGACAGGGGAACAATGAGCAGTTCTTC.